Shown below are 14 T cell receptor beta chains from a single sample sequenced in a study of T cell clonotyping in hematopoietic cell transplantation. Measured with immunoSEQ multiplex PCR; TCRdb has only the in-frame clones, and not every one. Of approximately 4,300 clones listed, 85% to 95% were seen once; the top ten hold around 0.92%. This specimen was PBMCs, taken 30 days after allogeneic stem cell transplant. The origin of the receptors is a male patient in his 50s who had an allogeneic stem cell transplant from a related donor, so the T cells may come from the graft donor. Some clones in this sample may be carry-over from other donors' samples.

This clone was observed a few times. This rearrangement joins TRBV19 to TRBJ1-5, with TRBD1 matching 7 bases. The CDR3 covers 15 residues. Trimming at V came to 6 bases and at J to 7 bases, leaving 12 bases not matched to a gene. Germline loops: CDR1 LNHDA, CDR2 SQIVND (reference sequence). The CDR3 spells CASSLDRAWEQPQHF. The CDR3 nucleotides read TGTGCCAGTAGCCTAGACAGGGCCTGGGAGCAGCCCCAGCATTTT.

The chain employs TRBV5-1 and TRBJ2-3; D may be TRBD2 (5 bases). Trimming pared 4 bases from V and 3 bases from J, leaving 18 bases between. The CDR3 totals 16 residues. Germline V gene data show CDR1 as SGHRS and CDR2 as YFSETQ. The CDR3 loop reads CASSPAVLASTDTQYF. CDR3 bases: TGCGCCAGCAGCCCTGCGGTGCTAGCAAGTACAGATACGCAGTATTTT.

The genes are TRBV2 and TRBJ1-6; 7 positions agree with TRBD1. The CDR3 sequence is 13 residues long. V lost 4 bases, J lost 10 bases, and 4 bases stayed unmatched. CDR1 and CDR2 from the germline V gene are SNHLY and FYNNEI. The CDR3 nucleotides are TGTGCCAGCAGTGTCCAACAGGGGTCACCCCTCCACTTT. This gives the protein CASSVQQGSPLHF.

CDR3 protein: CASSPDRVGEKLFF. CDR3 sequence (DNA): TGCGCCAGCAGCCCGGACAGGGTGGGCGAAAAACTGTTTTTT. V gene TRBV5-1 combines with J gene TRBJ1-4; 8 nucleotides agree with TRBD1. CDR3 length: 14 amino acids. Germline V gene sequence: CDR1 SGHRS, CDR2 YFSETQ. Trimming took 4 bases from V and 8 from J; bases not matched to a gene: 7.

The chain combines TRBV5-1 with TRBJ1-1; D is possibly TRBD1 (6 bases). Per germline, CDR1 SGHRS and CDR2 YFSETQ. The CDR3 totals 15 residues. Trimming pared 4 bases from V and 5 bases from J, leaving 18 bases between. The CDR3 coding sequence is TGCGCCAGCAGCCTGGGGGCGAGGGTGTGGACTGAAGCTTTCTTT. Residues: CASSLGARVWTEAFF.

In nucleotides, the CDR3 is TGTGCCAGCAGCTCCCAGGAAGAGCAGTACTTC. Protein product: CASSSQEEQYF. This chain connects TRBV7-9 to TRBJ2-7; D is unclear. The ends were cut back, 4 bases at V and 7 bases at J, with 8 bases in the middle. This CDR3 contains 11 residues. In germline, CDR1 is SEHNR, CDR2 FQNEAQ (reference sequence).

This clone has a single count. The chain joins TRBV27 to TRBJ1-1, with no clear D. The CDR3 has 15 residues. Trimming cost V 3 bases and J 0 bases, with 11 bases left between them. Germline lookup yields CDR1 MNHEY and CDR2 SMNVEV (reference sequence). CDR3: CASSFGPSMNTEAFF. As DNA, the CDR3 is TGTGCCAGCAGTTTCGGGCCTTCCATGAACACTGAAGCTTTCTTT.

This rearrangement joins TRBV6-1 to TRBJ2-5; possibly TRBD2 for D (5 bases). This CDR3 is built from 14 residues. Trimming shortened V by 7 bases and J by 11 bases, and 23 bases separated the two germline ends. The germline gives CDR1 MNHNS, CDR2 SASEGT. The CDR3 sequence: CASKDAGGRVEQYF. CDR3 nucleotides: TGTGCCAGCAAAGACGCTGGAGGCCGGGTGGAGCAGTACTTC.

This clone was seen a handful of times. The chain links TRBV7-8 to TRBJ1-3; D remains unclear. The V and J ends lost 2 bases and 0 bases respectively, with 2 bases between them. This CDR3 is 13 amino acids long. Germline V gene lookup returns CDR1 SGHVS and CDR2 FQNEAQ. The CDR3 DNA reads as TGTGCCAGCAGCTTAAACTCTGGAAACACCATATATTTT. The encoded protein is CASSLNSGNTIYF. Using reference TRBV7-8 and TRBJ1-3 for the parts outside the CDR3, the full variable domain is GAGVSQSPRYKVAKRGQDVALRCDPISGHVSLFWYQQALGQGPEFLTYFQNEAQLDKSGLPSDRFFAERPEGSVSTLKIQRTQQEDSAVYLCASSLNSGNTIYFGEGSWLTVV.

V usage is TRBV9 and J usage is TRBJ1-2; 7 nucleotides line up with TRBD1. V lost 3 bases to trimming and J lost 3 bases; unmatched junction nucleotides: 8. The CDR3 sequence is 15 residues long. The germline gives CDR1 SGDLS, CDR2 YYNGEE. CDR3 DNA: TGTGCCAGCAGCGCTAAGGGGGCGCGAGACTATGGCTACACCTTC. This encodes CASSAKGARDYGYTF. Full variable domain (remainder filled in from reference TRBV9 and TRBJ1-2): DSGVTQTPKHLITATGQRVTLRCSPRSGDLSVYWYQQSLDQGLQFLIQYYNGEERAKGNILERFSAQQFPDLHSELNLSSLELGDSALYFCASSAKGARDYGYTFGSGTRLTVV.

The V and J genes are TRBV5-1 and TRBJ2-5; a weak D match, TRBD2 (7 bases). This CDR3 has 14 residues. In germline, CDR1 is SGHRS, CDR2 YFSETQ. Trimming took off 4 bases at V and 5 bases at J, with 15 bases between the two ends. CDR3 nucleotide sequence: TGCGCCAGCAGCCTAGGGGGGGTACCGGAGACCCAGTACTTC. Protein product: CASSLGGVPETQYF.

The chain couples TRBV10-3 to TRBJ2-5, with D maybe TRBD1 (5 bases). The V end was cut by 0 bases, the J end by 0 bases, with 11 bases between. CDR1 is ENHRY and CDR2 is SYGVKD in the germline V gene. The CDR3 length is 16 residues. DNA of the CDR3: TGTGCCATCAGTGAGTCGGTTACAGGCAACCAAGAGACCCAGTACTTC. Protein: CAISESVTGNQETQYF.

This clone was seen just once. The chain recombines TRBV25-1 with TRBJ1-1; D gene unclear. This CDR3 region has 11 residues. Germline V gene sequence: CDR1 MGHDK, CDR2 SYGVNS. The V and J ends lost 8 bases and 5 bases respectively, with 9 bases between them. CDR3 coding DNA: TGTGCCAGCTCTTTTGGGACTGAAGCTTTCTTT. This codes for CASSFGTEAFF.

This clone was seen just once. In DNA, the CDR3 is TGCGCCAGCAGCCAAGAGGGACACTCTGGGGCCAACGTCCTGACTTTC. Translating gives CASSQEGHSGANVLTF. The rearrangement joins TRBV4-3 to TRBJ2-6, with a possible D match to TRBD1 (6 bases). This CDR3 spans 16 amino acids. Germline loops: CDR1 LGHNA, CDR2 YSLEER. With 0 bases removed from V and 0 bases from J, the gap between germline ends came to 6 bases.